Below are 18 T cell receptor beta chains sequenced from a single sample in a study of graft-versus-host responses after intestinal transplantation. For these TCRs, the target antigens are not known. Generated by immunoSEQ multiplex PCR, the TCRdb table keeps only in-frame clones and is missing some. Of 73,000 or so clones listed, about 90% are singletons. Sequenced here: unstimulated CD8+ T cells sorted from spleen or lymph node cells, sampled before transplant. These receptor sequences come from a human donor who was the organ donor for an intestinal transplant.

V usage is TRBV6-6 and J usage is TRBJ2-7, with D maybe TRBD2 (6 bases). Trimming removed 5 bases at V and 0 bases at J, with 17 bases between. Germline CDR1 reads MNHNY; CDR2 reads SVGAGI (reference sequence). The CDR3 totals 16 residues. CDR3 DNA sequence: TGTGCCAGCAGTACTCACCCGGGACTCCTCTCCTACGAGCAGTACGTC. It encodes CASSTHPGLLSYEQYV.

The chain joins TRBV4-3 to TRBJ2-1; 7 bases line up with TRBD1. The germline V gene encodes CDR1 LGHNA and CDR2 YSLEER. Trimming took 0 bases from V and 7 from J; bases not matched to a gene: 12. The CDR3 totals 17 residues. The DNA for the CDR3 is TGCGCCAGCAGCCAAGAAATCGTAGAAATACAGGGGAATGAGCAGTTCTTC. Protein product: CASSQEIVEIQGNEQFF.

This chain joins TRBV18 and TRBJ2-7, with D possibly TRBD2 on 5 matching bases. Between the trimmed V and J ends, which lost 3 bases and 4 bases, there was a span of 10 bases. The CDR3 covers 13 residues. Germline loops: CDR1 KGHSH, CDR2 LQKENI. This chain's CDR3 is CASSPRRGYEQYV. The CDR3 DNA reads TGTGCCAGCTCACCGCGTCGGGGTTACGAGCAGTACGTC.

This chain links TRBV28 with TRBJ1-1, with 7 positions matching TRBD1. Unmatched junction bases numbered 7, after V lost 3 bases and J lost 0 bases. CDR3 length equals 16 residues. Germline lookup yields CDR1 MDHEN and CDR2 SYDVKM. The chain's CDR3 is CASSFGGQLMNTEAFF. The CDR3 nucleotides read TGTGCCAGCAGTTTTGGGGGACAGTTGATGAACACTGAAGCTTTCTTT. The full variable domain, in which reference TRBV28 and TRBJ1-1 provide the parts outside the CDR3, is DVKVTQSSRYLVKRTGEKVFLECVQDMDHENMFWYRQDPGLGLRLIYFSYDVKMKEKGDIPEGYSVSREKKERFSLILESASTNQTSMYLCASSFGGQLMNTEAFFGQGTRLTVV.

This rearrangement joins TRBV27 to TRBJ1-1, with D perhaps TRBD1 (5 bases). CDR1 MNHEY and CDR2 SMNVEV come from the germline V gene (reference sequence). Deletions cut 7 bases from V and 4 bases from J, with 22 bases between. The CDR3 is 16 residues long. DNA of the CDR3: TGTGCCAGCATCTTAGCCCCGCTCCGGGGGATCACTGAAGCTTTCTTT. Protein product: CASILAPLRGITEAFF.

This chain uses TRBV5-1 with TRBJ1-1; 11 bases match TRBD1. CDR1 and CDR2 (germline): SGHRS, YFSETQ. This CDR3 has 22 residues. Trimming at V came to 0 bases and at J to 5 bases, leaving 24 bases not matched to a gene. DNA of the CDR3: TGCGCCAGCAGCTTGGTGCCAAATTTACGGACCGGGACAGGGGGGCGTAGAACTGAAGCTTTCTTT. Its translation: CASSLVPNLRTGTGGRRTEAFF.

The CDR3 protein is CAISPGQGYGYTF. CDR3 bases: TGTGCCATTTCACCGGGACAGGGGTATGGCTACACCTTC. The V call is TRBV28, the J call TRBJ1-2; the match to TRBD1 covers 10 bases. Unmatched junction bases numbered 7, after V lost 10 bases and J lost 5 bases. The CDR3 is 13 residues long. The germline V gene has CDR1 MDHEN and CDR2 SYDVKM.

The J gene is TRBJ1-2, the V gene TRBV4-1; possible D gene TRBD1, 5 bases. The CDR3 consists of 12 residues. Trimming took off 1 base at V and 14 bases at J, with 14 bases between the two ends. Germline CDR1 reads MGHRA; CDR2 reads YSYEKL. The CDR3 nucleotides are TGCGCCAGCAGCCAAGGGGGGGGAGCCGGGACCTTC. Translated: CASSQGGGAGTF.

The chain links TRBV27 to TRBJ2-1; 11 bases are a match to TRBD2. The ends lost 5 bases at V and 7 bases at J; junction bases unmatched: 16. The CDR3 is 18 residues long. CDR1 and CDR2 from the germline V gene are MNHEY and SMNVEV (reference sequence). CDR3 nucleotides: TGTGCCAGCAGTGGGTGGGGGGGACTAGCGGTACATGGTAATGAGCAGTTCTTC. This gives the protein CASSGWGGLAVHGNEQFF.

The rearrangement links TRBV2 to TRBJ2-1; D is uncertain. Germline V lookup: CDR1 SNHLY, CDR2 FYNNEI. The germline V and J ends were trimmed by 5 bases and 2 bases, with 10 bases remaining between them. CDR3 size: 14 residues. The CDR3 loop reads CASSPAPAYNEQFF. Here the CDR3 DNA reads TGTGCCAGCAGTCCCGCTCCGGCCTACAATGAGCAGTTCTTC.

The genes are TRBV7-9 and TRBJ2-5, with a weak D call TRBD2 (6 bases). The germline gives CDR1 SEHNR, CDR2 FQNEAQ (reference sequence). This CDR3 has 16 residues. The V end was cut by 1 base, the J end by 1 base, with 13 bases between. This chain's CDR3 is CASSLVLRGLQETQYF. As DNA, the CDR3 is TGTGCCAGCAGCTTAGTTCTGCGGGGACTCCAAGAGACCCAGTACTTC.

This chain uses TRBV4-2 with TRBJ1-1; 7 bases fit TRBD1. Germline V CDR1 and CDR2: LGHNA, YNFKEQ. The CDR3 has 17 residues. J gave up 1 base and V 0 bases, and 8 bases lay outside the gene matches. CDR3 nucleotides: TGTGCCAGCAGCCAAGATTCGACGACAGGGAAGAACACTGAAGCTTTCTTT. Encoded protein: CASSQDSTTGKNTEAFF.

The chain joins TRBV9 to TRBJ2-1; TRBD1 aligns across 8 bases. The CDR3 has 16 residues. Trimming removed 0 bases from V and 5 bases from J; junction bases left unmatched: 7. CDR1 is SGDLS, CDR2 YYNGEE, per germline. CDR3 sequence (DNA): TGTGCCAGCAGCGTAGCTCGGGACAGGTCGGACAATGAGCAGTTCTTC. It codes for CASSVARDRSDNEQFF.

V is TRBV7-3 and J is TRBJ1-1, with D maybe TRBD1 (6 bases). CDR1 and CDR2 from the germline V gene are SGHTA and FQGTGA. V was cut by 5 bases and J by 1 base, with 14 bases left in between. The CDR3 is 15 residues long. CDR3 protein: CASSLRQDKNTEAFF. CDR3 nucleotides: TGTGCCAGCAGCCTAAGACAGGATAAGAACACTGAAGCTTTCTTT.

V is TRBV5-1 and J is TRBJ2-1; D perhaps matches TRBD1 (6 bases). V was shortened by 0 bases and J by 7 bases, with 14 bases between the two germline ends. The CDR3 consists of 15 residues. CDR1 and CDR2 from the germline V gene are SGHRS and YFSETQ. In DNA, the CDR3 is TGCGCCAGCAGCTTGGCACAGGGTTTATCAAATGAGCAGTTCTTC. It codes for CASSLAQGLSNEQFF.

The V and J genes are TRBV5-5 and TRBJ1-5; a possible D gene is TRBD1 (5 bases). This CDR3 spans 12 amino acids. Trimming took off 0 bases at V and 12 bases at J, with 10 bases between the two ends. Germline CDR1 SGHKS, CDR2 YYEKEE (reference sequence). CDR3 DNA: TGTGCCAGCAGCTTGGTGGGGGGTTACCAGCATTTT. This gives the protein CASSLVGGYQHF.

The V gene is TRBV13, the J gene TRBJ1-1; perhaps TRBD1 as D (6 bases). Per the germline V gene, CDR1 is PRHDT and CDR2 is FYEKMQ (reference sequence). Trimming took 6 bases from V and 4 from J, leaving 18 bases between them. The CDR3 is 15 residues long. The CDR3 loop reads CASSPATSGVTEAFF. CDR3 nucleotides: TGTGCCAGCAGTCCCGCCACGTCAGGGGTCACTGAAGCTTTCTTT.

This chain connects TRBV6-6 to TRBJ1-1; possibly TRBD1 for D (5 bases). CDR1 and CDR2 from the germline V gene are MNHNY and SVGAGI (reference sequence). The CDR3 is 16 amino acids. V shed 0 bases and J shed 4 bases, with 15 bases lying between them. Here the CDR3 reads CASSYSRAIWGTEAFF. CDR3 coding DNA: TGTGCCAGCAGTTACTCCAGGGCCATTTGGGGCACTGAAGCTTTCTTT.